This TCR beta chain was recovered during a study of T cells in Graves' hyperthyroidism and ophthalmopathy. Using RNA transcripts as the source, TCR beta CDR3 regions were amplified. A first-round RT-PCR of the TCR CDR3 used the HTBI primer set. MiXCR, applied by TCRdb to the multiplex PCR reads, yields one record per CDR3 protein. Seen here are hundreds of thousands of distinct CDR3 sequences, 11% to 15% observed once, and the top ten hold 10%. This CDR3 is 15 amino acids long. V shed 3 bases and J 8 bases; nucleotides not matched to a gene: 9. In germline, CDR1 is LGHDT, CDR2 YNNKEL (reference sequence). Stability of Graves' hyperthyroidism was defined as absent ophthalmopathy progression within 18 months. Patients aged 18 to 65 had newly diagnosed hyperthyroidism of under 2 months' duration. Patients showing uncontrolled infection, other autoimmune disease, pregnancy or lactation were ineligible. Out of more than 8 ml of fresh peripheral blood came the PBMCs.

The sample was blood. The gene calls are TRBV3-1 and TRBJ2-4, with 8 bases identical to TRBD1. This TCR was recovered from a woman between 18 and 29 years old with Graves' hyperthyroidism. The CDR3 coding sequence is TGTGCCAGCAGCCACCTAGACAGGGGAGTTGACATTCAGTACTTC. As protein: CASSHLDRGVDIQYF.